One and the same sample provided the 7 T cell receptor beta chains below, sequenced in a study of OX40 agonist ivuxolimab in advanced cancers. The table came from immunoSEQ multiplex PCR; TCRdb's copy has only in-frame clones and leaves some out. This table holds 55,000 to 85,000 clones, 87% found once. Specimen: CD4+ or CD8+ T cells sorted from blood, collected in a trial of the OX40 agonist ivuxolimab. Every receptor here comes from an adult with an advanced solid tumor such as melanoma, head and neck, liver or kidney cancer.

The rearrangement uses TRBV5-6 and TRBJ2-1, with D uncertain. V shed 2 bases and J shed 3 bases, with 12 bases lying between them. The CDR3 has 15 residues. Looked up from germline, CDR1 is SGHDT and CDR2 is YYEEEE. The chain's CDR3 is CASSLAQRNYNEQFF. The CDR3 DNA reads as TGTGCCAGCAGCTTAGCGCAGAGAAACTACAATGAGCAGTTCTTC.

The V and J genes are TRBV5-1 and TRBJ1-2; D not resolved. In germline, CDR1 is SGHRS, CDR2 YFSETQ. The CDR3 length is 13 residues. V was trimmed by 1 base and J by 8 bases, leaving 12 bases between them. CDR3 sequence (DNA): TGCGCCAGCAGCTTGAACACTGCCCTGGGCTACACCTTC. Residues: CASSLNTALGYTF.

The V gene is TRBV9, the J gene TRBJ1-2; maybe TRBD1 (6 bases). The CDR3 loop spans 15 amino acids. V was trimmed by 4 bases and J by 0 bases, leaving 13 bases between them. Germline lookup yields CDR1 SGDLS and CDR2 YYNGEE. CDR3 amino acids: CASSTEDRANYGYTF. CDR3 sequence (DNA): TGTGCCAGCAGCACCGAGGACAGAGCTAACTATGGCTACACCTTC. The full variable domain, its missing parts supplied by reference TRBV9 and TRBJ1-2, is DSGVTQTPKHLITATGQRVTLRCSPRSGDLSVYWYQQSLDQGLQFLIQYYNGEERAKGNILERFSAQQFPDLHSELNLSSLELGDSALYFCASSTEDRANYGYTFGSGTRLTVV.

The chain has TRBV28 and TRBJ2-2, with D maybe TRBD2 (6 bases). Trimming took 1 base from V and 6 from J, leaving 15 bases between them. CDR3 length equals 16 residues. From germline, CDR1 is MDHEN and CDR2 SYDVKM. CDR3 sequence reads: CASSLFGGRHSGELFF. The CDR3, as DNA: TGTGCCAGCAGTTTATTCGGTGGGAGGCACTCCGGGGAGCTGTTTTTT.

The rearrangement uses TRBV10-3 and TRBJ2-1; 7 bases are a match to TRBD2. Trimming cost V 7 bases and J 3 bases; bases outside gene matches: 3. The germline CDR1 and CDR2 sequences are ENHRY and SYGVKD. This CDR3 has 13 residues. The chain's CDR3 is CAITTSDYNEQFF. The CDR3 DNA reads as TGTGCCATCACTACTAGCGACTACAATGAGCAGTTCTTC.

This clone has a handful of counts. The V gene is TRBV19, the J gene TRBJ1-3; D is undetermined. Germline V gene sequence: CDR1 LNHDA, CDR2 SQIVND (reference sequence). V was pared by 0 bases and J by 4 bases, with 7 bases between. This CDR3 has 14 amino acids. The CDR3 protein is CASSIDPFGNTIYF. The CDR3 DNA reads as TGTGCCAGTAGTATAGACCCGTTCGGAAACACCATATATTTT.

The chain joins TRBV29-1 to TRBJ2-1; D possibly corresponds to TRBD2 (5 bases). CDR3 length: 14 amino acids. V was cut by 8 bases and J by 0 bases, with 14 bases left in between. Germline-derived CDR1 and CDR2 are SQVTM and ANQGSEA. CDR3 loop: CSSAGEPSYNEQFF. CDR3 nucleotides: TGCAGCTCCGCCGGGGAGCCCTCCTACAATGAGCAGTTCTTC.